A single sample gave rise to the 5 T cell receptor beta chains below, sequenced in a study of T cell responses to AZD1222 COVID-19 vaccine. The table came from immunoSEQ multiplex PCR; TCRdb's copy has only in-frame clones and leaves some out. The sample holds tens of thousands of clones, 80% to 90% seen once. Sequences were derived from peripheral blood, sampled on day 0 of AZD1222 vaccination. All receptors derive from an adult in good health.

The sample holds one count of this clone. V usage is TRBV28 and J usage is TRBJ1-1, with D perhaps matching TRBD1 (5 bases). The germline gives CDR1 MDHEN, CDR2 SYDVKM. This CDR3 contains 15 residues. The ends were cut back, 6 bases at V and 1 base at J, with 15 bases in the middle. The DNA of the CDR3 is TGTGCCAGCAGACGGGACGGAACTACGAACACTGAAGCTTTCTTT. Residues: CASRRDGTTNTEAFF.

The V call is TRBV6-5, the J call TRBJ1-1; a weak D match, TRBD1 (5 bases). The CDR3 length is 11 residues. Deletions cut 7 bases from V and 7 bases from J, with 10 bases between. Germline V gives CDR1 MNHEY, CDR2 SVGAGI. The CDR3 DNA follows: TGTGCCAGCAAAAGGGACGGTGAAGCTTTCTTT. Residues: CASKRDGEAFF.

The chain couples TRBV6-1 to TRBJ2-6, with unresolved D. Germline V CDR1 and CDR2: MNHNS, SASEGT. V was clipped by 11 bases and J by 0 bases, with 14 bases between them. This CDR3 contains 15 residues. The CDR3 sequence is CAGLRRVSGANVLTF. The CDR3, as DNA: TGTGCCGGCCTAAGAAGGGTCTCTGGGGCCAACGTCCTGACTTTC.

V and J are TRBV5-1 and TRBJ1-1; TRBD1 agrees at 7 bases. V shed 3 bases and J 3 bases; nucleotides not matched to a gene: 5. Germline CDR1 is SGHRS and CDR2 is YFSETQ. This CDR3 is 14 amino acids long. This CDR3 reads CASSSLQGDTEAFF. The CDR3 DNA sequence: TGCGCCAGCAGCTCGCTTCAGGGGGACACTGAAGCTTTCTTT.

This clone was recorded only once. V gene TRBV7-9 combines with J gene TRBJ2-3; 7 bases are shared with TRBD2. V was clipped by 5 bases and J by 5 bases; unmatched bases: 16. Per germline, CDR1 SEHNR and CDR2 FQNEAQ (reference sequence). The CDR3 consists of 17 residues. The CDR3 loop is CASSGVAGRPAGDTQYF. CDR3 sequence (DNA): TGTGCCAGCAGCGGGGTAGCGGGCCGCCCCGCGGGAGATACGCAGTATTTT. The full variable domain, its missing parts supplied by reference TRBV7-9 and TRBJ2-3, is DTGVSQNPRHKITKRGQNVTFRCDPISEHNRLYWYRQTLGQGPEFLTYFQNEAQLEKSRLLSDRFSAERPKGSFSTLEIQRTEQGDSAMYLCASSGVAGRPAGDTQYFGPGTRLTVL.